One TCR beta chain is described in this entry. It lacks a known antigen. Base quality data are lacking; no much larger clone is found one base away. According to the study, the label for this sample's time point signals: persistent/refractory GD, antithyroid drugs over 5 years with positive TRAb. RNA was extracted from PBMCs in TRIzol for both TCR sequencing and RNA sequencing. Graves' disease was diagnosed according to American Thyroid Association guidelines. The patients came from an endocrinology department in Xi'an, China. Each patient gave around 9.2 milliliters of peripheral blood, collected in an EDTA anticoagulant tube. Ficoll Paque Plus density gradient separation was used to isolate PBMCs, and no additional T cell sorting was done. An Agilent 2100 Bioanalyzer and agarose gel were used to check RNA quality, while a NanoDrop 2000 measured RNA concentration. This entry is derived from a study of regulatory T cells in long-lasting Graves disease (dated by TCRdb to about 2021). Background for the entire study: To count as having persistent Graves' disease, a patient had to have received antithyroid drug treatment for over 5 years with TSH receptor autoantibodies remaining persistently positive. Peripheral blood TCR sequencing and RNA sequencing compared persistent Graves' disease patients with newly diagnosed Graves' disease patients. The study took place in China and was registered as a clinical trial. A total of roughly 35 samples were covered by TCR sequencing, comprising approximately 13 persistent and around 20 newly diagnosed Graves' disease patients. In the clinical cohort, patients with persistent Graves' disease had used antithyroid drugs for an average of around 9.9 years. Summary of the overall study and its limitations: Preferential use of TRBV28, TRBJ1-2 and TRBJ2-5 was observed in persistent disease, whereas TRBV20-1 and TRBJ2-1 were favored in newly diagnosed disease. Only the TCR beta chain was sequenced and analyzed. Lower TCR Shannon entropy and fewer highly expanded clones were observed in persistent Graves' disease patients than in newly diagnosed patients, which suggested clonal expansion. The study examined only peripheral blood because the primary lesion, thyroid tissue, could not be accessed. A larger number of public clonotypes was shared among persistent patients (about 2,700) than among newly diagnosed patients (approximately 1,000). The authors noted that the small sample size was a limitation that may lower accuracy.

Library prep was done by multiplex PCR. Sequencing took place on an Illumina HiSeq 4000. TCR beta libraries were built with iRepertoire HTBI primers and Arm-PCR amplification of CDR3 regions. Before sequencing, the PCR products underwent gel purification. On the study's bioinformatics: A total of around 66 TRBV and 14 TRBJ segments were identified across samples and were used for gene usage analysis of CDR3 amino acid clonotypes. COPE and FqMerger were used to merge filtered high-quality paired reads into contigs. BLAST was used to align contigs to IMGT TRBV, TRBD and TRBJ reference genes, with CDR3 defined following IMGT. Any clonotype with a frequency above 0.1% was classified as a highly expanded clone. Shannon entropy was used to measure repertoire diversity, and the Gini coefficient was used to measure V-J evenness. Clonotypes shared by more than one individual were considered public. TCRdb took the public reads, trimmed them with fastp at Q25, ran MiXCR for clone calling and kept in-frame beta chains. Every entry covers one CDR3 protein and lists the most common genes and DNA from its rows. The V and J calls follow TCRdb's processing rather than the paper's. This sample lists 650,000 to 700,000 distinct CDR3 sequences; about 32% were detected once. The ten top clones hold roughly 40% of the sample.

The germline V gene gives CDR1 as MNHNS and CDR2 as SASEGT. The CDR3, from cysteine to phenylalanine, totals 18 residues. The retained sequence is limited to the CDR3, 54 bases, with the frame set at the first base. V is reduced by 9 bases and J by 1 base, leaving a spacing of 25 bases between them. This sample comprised peripheral blood mononuclear cells (PBMCs), obtained when the disease was refractory, from a patient treated with antithyroid drugs. This sequence uses TRBV6-1 and TRBJ1-5, with a weak D call of TRBD1 (5 bases match). This TCR derives from a female donor with Graves disease. This receptor carries the CDR3 CASRILDPGGRSNQPQHF. The DNA sequence is given as TGTGCCAGTCGTATCTTAGACCCTGGGGGTAGGAGCAATCAGCCCCAGCATTTT.